This T cell receptor beta chain was documented in a study of PD-L1 blockade in urothelial cancer. Study-wide background: The median count of T cells in tumor samples was about 1,400.

Sequenced by immunoSEQ multiplex PCR; TCRdb stores in-frame clones only, minus some. The repertoire holds approximately 35,000 clones, with about a third as singletons. With V trimmed by 5 bases and J by 0 bases, 9 bases remained unmatched. CDR1 SSHAT and CDR2 FNYEAQ come from the germline V gene (reference sequence). The CDR3 length is 17 residues. The specimen comprised tumor tissue, sampled before atezolizumab (anti-PD-L1) treatment. The TCR was taken from a man between 60 and 70 years old with urothelial cancer. The chain is built from TRBV7-7 and TRBJ1-1; 10 bases line up with TRBD1. The CDR3 DNA is TGTGCCAGCAGCCGAGGACCGACAGGGGGCCTGAACACTGAAGCTTTCTTT. It codes for CASSRGPTGGLNTEAFF.